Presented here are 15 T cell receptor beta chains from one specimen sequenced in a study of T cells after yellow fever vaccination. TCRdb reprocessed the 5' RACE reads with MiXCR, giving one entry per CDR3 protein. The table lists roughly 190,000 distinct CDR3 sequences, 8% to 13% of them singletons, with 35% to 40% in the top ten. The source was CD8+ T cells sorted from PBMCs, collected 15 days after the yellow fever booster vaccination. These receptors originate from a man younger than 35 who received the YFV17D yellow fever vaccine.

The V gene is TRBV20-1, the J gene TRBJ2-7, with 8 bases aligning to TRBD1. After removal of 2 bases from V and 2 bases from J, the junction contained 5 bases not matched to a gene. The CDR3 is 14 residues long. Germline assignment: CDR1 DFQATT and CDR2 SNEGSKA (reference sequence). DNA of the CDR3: TGCAGTGCTAGATCCCGGACAGGGACCTACGAGCAGTACTTC. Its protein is CSARSRTGTYEQYF.

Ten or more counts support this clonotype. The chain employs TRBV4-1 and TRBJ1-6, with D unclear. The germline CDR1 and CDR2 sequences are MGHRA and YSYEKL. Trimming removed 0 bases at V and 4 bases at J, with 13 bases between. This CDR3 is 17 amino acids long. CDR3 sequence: CASSQDRWALYNSPLHF. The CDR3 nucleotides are TGCGCCAGCAGCCAAGATCGGTGGGCTTTATATAATTCACCCCTCCACTTT.

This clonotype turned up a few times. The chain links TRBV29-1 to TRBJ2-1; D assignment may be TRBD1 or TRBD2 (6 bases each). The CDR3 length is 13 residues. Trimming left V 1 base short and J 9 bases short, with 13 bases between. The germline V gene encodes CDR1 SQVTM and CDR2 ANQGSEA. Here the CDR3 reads CSVEAGARGEQFF. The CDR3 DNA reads TGCAGCGTTGAAGCGGGGGCACGTGGTGAGCAGTTCTTC.

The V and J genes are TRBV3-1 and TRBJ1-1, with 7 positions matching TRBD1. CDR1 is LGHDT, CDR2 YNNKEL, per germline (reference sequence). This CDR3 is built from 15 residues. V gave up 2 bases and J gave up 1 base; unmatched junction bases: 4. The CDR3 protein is CASSQSRQGNTEAFF. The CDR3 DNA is TGTGCCAGCAGCCAATCCCGACAGGGGAACACTGAAGCTTTCTTT.

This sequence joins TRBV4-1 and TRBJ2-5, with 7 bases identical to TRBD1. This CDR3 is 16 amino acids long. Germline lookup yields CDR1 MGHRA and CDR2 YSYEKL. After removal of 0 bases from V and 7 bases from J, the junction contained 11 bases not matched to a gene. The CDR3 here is CASSQDPGQAPGTQYF. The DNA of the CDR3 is TGCGCCAGCAGCCAAGACCCCGGACAGGCCCCAGGGACCCAGTACTTC.

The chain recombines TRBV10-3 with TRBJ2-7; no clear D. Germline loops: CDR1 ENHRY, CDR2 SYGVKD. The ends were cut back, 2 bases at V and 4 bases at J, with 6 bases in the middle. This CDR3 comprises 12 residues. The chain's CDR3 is CAISEGWYEQYF. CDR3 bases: TGTGCCATCAGTGAGGGGTGGTACGAGCAGTACTTC.

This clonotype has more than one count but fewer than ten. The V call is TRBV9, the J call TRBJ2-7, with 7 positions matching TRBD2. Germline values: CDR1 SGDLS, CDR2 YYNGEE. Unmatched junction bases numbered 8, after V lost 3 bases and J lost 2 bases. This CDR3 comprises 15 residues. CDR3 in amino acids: CASSAELASTYEQYF. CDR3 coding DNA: TGTGCCAGCAGCGCAGAACTAGCGAGCACCTACGAGCAGTACTTC.

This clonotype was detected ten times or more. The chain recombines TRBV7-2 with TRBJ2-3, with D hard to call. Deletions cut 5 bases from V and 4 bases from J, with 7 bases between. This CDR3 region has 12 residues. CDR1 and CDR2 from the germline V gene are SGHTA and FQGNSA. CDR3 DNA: TGTGCCAGCAGCCTTCCGGCAGATACGCAGTATTTT. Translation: CASSLPADTQYF.

In DNA form, the CDR3 reads TGTGCCAGCAAACCCCCTTGGGGGGGGCCAGGGACAGATACGCAGTATTTT. This codes for CASKPPWGGPGTDTQYF. V and J are TRBV13 and TRBJ2-3, with D perhaps TRBD2 (7 bases). Trimming removed 7 bases at V and 3 bases at J, with 23 bases between. Germline loops: CDR1 PRHDT, CDR2 FYEKMQ (reference sequence). The CDR3 has 17 residues.

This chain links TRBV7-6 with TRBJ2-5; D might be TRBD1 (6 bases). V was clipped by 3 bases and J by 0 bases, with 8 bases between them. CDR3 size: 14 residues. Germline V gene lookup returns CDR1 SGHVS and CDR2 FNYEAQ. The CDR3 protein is CASSFRGYQETQYF. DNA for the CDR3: TGTGCCAGCAGCTTTAGGGGGTACCAAGAGACCCAGTACTTC.

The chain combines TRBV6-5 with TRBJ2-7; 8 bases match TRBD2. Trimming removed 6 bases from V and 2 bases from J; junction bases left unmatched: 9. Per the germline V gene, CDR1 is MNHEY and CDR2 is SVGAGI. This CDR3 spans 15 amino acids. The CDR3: CASSPRSGGTYEQYV. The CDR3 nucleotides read TGTGCCAGCAGCCCACGGAGCGGGGGCACCTACGAGCAGTACGTC.

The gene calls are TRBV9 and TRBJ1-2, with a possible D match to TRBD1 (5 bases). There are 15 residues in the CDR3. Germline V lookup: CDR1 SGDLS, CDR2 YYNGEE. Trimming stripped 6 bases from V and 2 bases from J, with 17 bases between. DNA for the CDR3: TGTGCCAGCAAAGACAGTGAATCAAACAACTATGGCTACACCTTC. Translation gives CASKDSESNNYGYTF.

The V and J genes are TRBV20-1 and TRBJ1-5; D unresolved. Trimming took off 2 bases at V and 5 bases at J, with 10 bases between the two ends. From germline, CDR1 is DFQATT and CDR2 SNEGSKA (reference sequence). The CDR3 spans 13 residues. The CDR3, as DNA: TGCAGTGCTAGAACCTTATTGGATCAGCCCCAGCATTTT. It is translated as CSARTLLDQPQHF.

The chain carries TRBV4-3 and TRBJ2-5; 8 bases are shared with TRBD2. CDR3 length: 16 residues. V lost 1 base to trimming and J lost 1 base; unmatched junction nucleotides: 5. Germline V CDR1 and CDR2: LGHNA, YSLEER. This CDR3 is CASSQVERGTQETQYF. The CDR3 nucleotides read TGCGCCAGCAGCCAAGTGGAGCGGGGGACCCAAGAGACCCAGTACTTC.

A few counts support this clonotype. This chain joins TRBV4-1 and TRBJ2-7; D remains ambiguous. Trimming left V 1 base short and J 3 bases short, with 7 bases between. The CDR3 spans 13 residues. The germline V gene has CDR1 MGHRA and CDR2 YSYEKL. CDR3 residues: CASSQGSNYEQYF. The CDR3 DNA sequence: TGCGCCAGCAGCCAAGGGAGCAACTACGAGCAGTACTTC.